Listed here are 28 T cell receptor beta chains from one sample, sequenced in a study of CD8 T cells in ankylosing spondylitis. TCRdb processed the 5' RACE reads anew with MiXCR; each CDR3 protein has one entry. There are hundreds of thousands of distinct CDR3 sequences in the sample; about 26% occur only once, and around 6.3% lies in the top ten. What was sequenced was blood, either unsorted or a sorted T cell fraction (not recorded which). These receptors came from a male donor with ankylosing spondylitis or in good health (not recorded which).

This clonotype has a handful of counts. The V gene is TRBV20-1, the J gene TRBJ2-1; 7 nucleotides match TRBD2. CDR1 DFQATT and CDR2 SNEGSKA come from the germline V gene (reference sequence). V was pared by 6 bases and J by 2 bases, with 10 bases of the junction left unmatched. The CDR3 covers 15 residues. CDR3 bases: TGCAGTGCCCTAGATCGACTAGCTACCTACAATGAGCAGTTCTTC. It yields the protein CSALDRLATYNEQFF.

The chain couples TRBV7-2 to TRBJ2-3, with D possibly TRBD2 on 6 matching bases. V was cut by 2 bases and J by 4 bases, with 16 bases left in between. This CDR3 contains 16 residues. The germline V gene has CDR1 SGHTA and CDR2 FQGNSA. The CDR3 DNA follows: TGTGCCAGCAGCTTATCGCTGGCGGGATTGGCAGATACGCAGTATTTT. It is translated as CASSLSLAGLADTQYF.

This clonotype was seen a few times. The chain has TRBV29-1 and TRBJ2-1, with 9 nucleotides matching TRBD2. Trimming at V came to 8 bases and at J to 7 bases, leaving 12 bases not matched to a gene. Germline CDR1 is SQVTM and CDR2 is ANQGSEA. The CDR3 extends over 14 amino acids. The CDR3 is CSSARGLAGNEQFF. The DNA of the CDR3 is TGCAGCTCGGCGAGGGGGCTAGCGGGAAATGAGCAGTTCTTC.

This clonotype was seen ten or more times. The chain has TRBV12-3 or TRBV12-4 and TRBJ1-6, with TRBD1 identical over 10 bases. The ends lost 4 bases at V and 5 bases at J; junction bases unmatched: 2. The CDR3 is made up of 15 amino acids. The CDR3 coding sequence is TGTGCCAGCAGTTGGACAGGGGGAAATAATTCACCCCTCCACTTT. Protein sequence: CASSWTGGNNSPLHF.

The sample holds many counts of this clonotype. The rearrangement links TRBV5-4 to TRBJ2-2, with TRBD2 identical over 7 bases. From germline, CDR1 is SGHNT and CDR2 YYREEE (reference sequence). Germline trimming cut 2 bases from V and 6 bases from J; bases unmatched to any gene: 4. The CDR3 covers 14 residues. The CDR3 region is CASSFWDYPGELFF. The DNA for the CDR3 is TGTGCCAGCAGCTTTTGGGACTATCCCGGGGAGCTGTTTTTT.

The V and J genes are TRBV29-1 and TRBJ2-1; the D is unclear. Germline loops: CDR1 SQVTM, CDR2 ANQGSEA. This CDR3 is built from 10 residues. V lost 6 bases and J lost 8, with 8 bases in between. The CDR3 region has the DNA TGCAGCGTGGCGCGGTATGAGCAGTTCTTC. This encodes CSVARYEQFF.

This clonotype was seen at least ten times. The J gene is TRBJ1-5, the V gene TRBV12-3 or TRBV12-4, with a tentative D call TRBD1 (6 bases). The germline V and J ends were trimmed by 3 bases and 0 bases, with 12 bases remaining between them. The CDR3 is made up of 16 amino acids. This CDR3 reads CASSFSGDYSNQPQHF. The CDR3 DNA reads as TGTGCCAGCAGTTTTTCAGGGGACTATAGCAATCAGCCCCAGCATTTT.

Ten or more counts support this clonotype. The rearrangement joins TRBV20-1 to TRBJ1-2, with TRBD1 identical over 8 bases. The CDR3 consists of 14 residues. Germline V gene sequence: CDR1 DFQATT, CDR2 SNEGSKA (reference sequence). The J segment lost 6 bases and the V segment lost 2 bases, leaving 8 bases of the junction unmatched. CDR3 coding DNA: TGCAGTGCTAGACTTCAGGGGGCGCGGCATGGCTACACCTTC. The encoded protein is CSARLQGARHGYTF.

In its sample, this clonotype was seen many times. The rearrangement uses TRBV20-1 and TRBJ2-2; the D gene is possibly TRBD1 (5 bases). The CDR3 length is 15 residues. Germline CDR1 DFQATT, CDR2 SNEGSKA (reference sequence). V dropped 4 bases and J dropped 2 bases, with 14 bases sitting between them. The CDR3 sequence is CSAKKGAINTGELFF. Written as DNA, the CDR3 is TGCAGTGCTAAAAAAGGGGCGATAAACACCGGGGAGCTGTTTTTT.

The gene calls are TRBV10-3 and TRBJ2-1; 7 positions agree with TRBD2. Germline lookup yields CDR1 ENHRY and CDR2 SYGVKD. Trimming took 10 bases from V and 1 from J; bases not matched to a gene: 10. The CDR3 is 15 amino acids. CDR3 DNA sequence: TGTGCCACTTGGACTAGTGCATTATCCTACAATGAGCAGTTCTTC. Protein: CATWTSALSYNEQFF.

V and J are TRBV29-1 and TRBJ2-3; TRBD2 matches 9 bases. After removal of 5 bases from V and 2 bases from J, the junction contained 2 bases not matched to a gene. The CDR3 totals 13 residues. CDR1 and CDR2 (germline): SQVTM, ANQGSEA. DNA for the CDR3: TGCAGCGTTAGCGGGAGGCTCACAGATACGCAGTATTTT. Translating it yields CSVSGRLTDTQYF.

Ten or more counts support this clonotype. The CDR3 DNA reads TGTGCCAGCAGCTTAGGTGGCTACTCCTACAATGAGCAGTTCTTC. It translates to CASSLGGYSYNEQFF. The chain carries TRBV11-3 and TRBJ2-1; no clear D gene. CDR3 length: 15 residues. Germline V gene data show CDR1 as SGHNT and CDR2 as YENEEA. V lost 1 base, J lost 0 bases, and 7 bases lay in between.

This clonotype came up a few times. The chain recombines TRBV7-2 with TRBJ2-1, with unresolved D. CDR1 and CDR2 (germline): SGHTA, FQGNSA. The CDR3 has 12 residues. V lost 2 bases and J 5 bases, leaving 4 bases between the germline ends. CDR3 amino acids: CASSLHDNEQFF. The CDR3 DNA is TGTGCCAGCAGCTTACACGACAATGAGCAGTTCTTC.

This clonotype was observed many times. V and J are TRBV6-1 and TRBJ1-1; 8 nucleotides agree with TRBD1. This CDR3 is 13 amino acids long. V shed 8 bases, J shed 6 bases, and the junction held 8 bases outside the gene matches. The germline V gene encodes CDR1 MNHNS and CDR2 SASEGT. The CDR3 region is CASRFGQGSEAFF. Written as DNA, the CDR3 is TGTGCCAGCCGGTTTGGACAGGGATCTGAAGCTTTCTTT.

This clonotype was observed at least ten times. The J gene is TRBJ2-2, the V gene TRBV29-1; TRBD2 matches 12 bases. The CDR3 totals 20 residues. J lost 5 bases, V lost 1 base, and 17 bases had no gene match. CDR1 is SQVTM, CDR2 ANQGSEA, per germline. The CDR3 loop reads CSVEVFRGLTSGSGTGELFF. In nucleotides, the CDR3 is TGCAGCGTTGAAGTTTTTCGGGGTCTGACTAGCGGGAGTGGAACCGGGGAGCTGTTTTTT.

V gene TRBV5-8 combines with J gene TRBJ2-3; D might be TRBD1 (5 bases). This CDR3 comprises 17 residues. Germline-derived CDR1 and CDR2 are SGHTS and YDEGEE. The germline V and J ends were trimmed by 0 bases and 0 bases, with 14 bases remaining between them. The DNA for the CDR3 is TGTGCCAGCAGCTTGGCCAATGGGGCGGAGAGCACAGATACGCAGTATTTT. It is translated as CASSLANGAESTDTQYF.

This clonotype occurred many times. The V call is TRBV7-2, the J call TRBJ2-2; TRBD2 matches at 9 bases. Germline V gene lookup returns CDR1 SGHTA and CDR2 FQGNSA. J gave up 7 bases and V 1 base, and 10 bases lay outside the gene matches. This CDR3 is 17 amino acids long. The CDR3 coding sequence is TGTGCCAGCAGCTTAGGAAATCGGGGACTAGCCCTCGGGGAGCTGTTTTTT. Its protein is CASSLGNRGLALGELFF.

The chain employs TRBV6-5 and TRBJ1-1; D not certain. Germline CDR1 and CDR2: MNHEY and SVGAGI. The ends were cut back, 0 bases at V and 8 bases at J, with 13 bases in the middle. The CDR3 runs 14 residues. CDR3 sequence (DNA): TGTGCCAGCAGTTACTCCCCAGGTAGCCAGGAAGCTTTCTTT. As protein: CASSYSPGSQEAFF.

This clonotype was seen at least ten times. The CDR3 DNA follows: TGTGCCAGCTCACCTCTAAGATCAGAGGGGGCGGATAACTATGGCTACACCTTC. Translating it yields CASSPLRSEGADNYGYTF. The chain is built from TRBV18 and TRBJ1-2; 7 bases match TRBD1. The CDR3 has 18 amino acids. Trimming removed 3 bases from V and 1 base from J; junction bases left unmatched: 14. Germline assignment: CDR1 KGHSH and CDR2 LQKENI.

The V and J genes are TRBV4-2 and TRBJ2-3; 8 bases are a match to TRBD2. The germline V gene has CDR1 LGHNA and CDR2 YNFKEQ. CDR3 length: 15 residues. The ends lost 2 bases at V and 2 bases at J; junction bases unmatched: 3. CDR3 amino acids: CASSQSSGHTDTQYF. CDR3 DNA sequence: TGTGCCAGCAGCCAATCTAGCGGGCACACAGATACGCAGTATTTT.

The chain joins TRBV12-3 or TRBV12-4 to TRBJ2-5; tentatively, D is TRBD2 (5 bases). With 3 bases removed from V and 9 bases from J, the gap between germline ends came to 17 bases. The CDR3 totals 14 residues. CDR3 sequence (DNA): TGTGCCAGCAGTTTGGGGAACGGACCGGAGGCCCAGTACTTC. It is translated as CASSLGNGPEAQYF.

This clonotype was counted between two and nine times. This chain uses TRBV20-1 with TRBJ2-7; 12 bases line up with TRBD2. Germline CDR1 and CDR2: DFQATT and SNEGSKA (reference sequence). CDR3 length: 15 residues. Trimming at V came to 1 base and at J to 6 bases, leaving 7 bases not matched to a gene. The CDR3 DNA sequence: TGCAGTGCTAGAGGGACTAGCGGGACGGGTCGCGAGCAGTACTTC. Translated: CSARGTSGTGREQYF.

This clonotype was seen many times. The chain recombines TRBV4-3 with TRBJ2-5; TRBD2 aligns across 7 bases. Unmatched junction bases numbered 11, after V lost 0 bases and J lost 7 bases. From germline, CDR1 is LGHNA and CDR2 YSLEER. The CDR3 has 16 amino acids. CDR3 residues: CASSQDWREPLGTQYF. Here the CDR3 DNA reads TGCGCCAGCAGCCAAGATTGGCGGGAGCCCTTGGGGACCCAGTACTTC.

The chain joins TRBV6-1 to TRBJ1-1; 10 bases fit TRBD1. The germline CDR1 and CDR2 sequences are MNHNS and SASEGT. The J segment lost 1 base and the V segment lost 7 bases, leaving 6 bases of the junction unmatched. The CDR3 is 15 residues long. The CDR3 loop is CASTKTGGKNTEAFF. The CDR3 coding sequence is TGTGCCAGCACCAAGACAGGGGGCAAGAACACTGAAGCTTTCTTT.

The chain has TRBV5-5 and TRBJ1-5, with D unresolved. The length of the CDR3 is 15 residues. Germline loops: CDR1 SGHKS, CDR2 YYEKEE (reference sequence). Trimming left V 2 bases short and J 7 bases short, with 16 bases between. The CDR3 here is CASSFTDGAPQPQHF. CDR3 coding DNA: TGTGCCAGCAGCTTTACGGACGGCGCTCCGCAGCCCCAGCATTTT.

This clonotype was counted many times. V and J are TRBV5-8 and TRBJ1-4; the D is unclear. This CDR3 has 13 amino acids. CDR1 is SGHTS, CDR2 YDEGEE, per germline. V lost 6 bases, J lost 0 bases, and 6 bases lay in between. DNA of the CDR3: TGTGCCAGCATTGGGGCAACTAATGAAAAACTGTTTTTT. It codes for CASIGATNEKLFF.

The sample holds many counts of this clonotype. The V gene is TRBV7-3, the J gene TRBJ2-2; 9 bases are shared with TRBD1. After removal of 1 base from V and 4 bases from J, the junction contained 1 base not matched to a gene. The CDR3 sequence is 15 residues long. CDR1 is SGHTA, CDR2 FQGTGA, per germline. The CDR3 coding sequence is TGTGCCAGCAGCTTAAACAGGGGGCTCACCGGGGAGCTGTTTTTT. Its protein is CASSLNRGLTGELFF.

This clonotype has a handful of counts. V gene TRBV7-2 combines with J gene TRBJ2-1; D is ambiguous. The CDR3 totals 12 residues. Germline values: CDR1 SGHTA, CDR2 FQGNSA. V lost 1 base to trimming and J lost 10 bases, with 8 bases between them. The CDR3: CASSLGRVEQFF. CDR3 DNA: TGTGCCAGCAGCTTAGGAAGGGTCGAGCAGTTCTTC.